Detailed here is one T cell receptor (beta chain). These data originate in a study of T cell responses to AZD1222 COVID-19 vaccine. CDR1 and CDR2 from the germline V gene are MDHEN and SYDVKM. The CDR3 length is 18 residues. With V trimmed by 6 bases and J by 0 bases, 11 bases remained unmatched. The protocol was immunoSEQ multiplex PCR, while the TCRdb copy is restricted to in-frame clones and leaves out a portion. Of fewer than 70,000 clones listed, approximately 80% are singletons. The material sequenced was peripheral blood, taken 28 days after the second AZD1222 dose. The origin of this receptor is an adult who received the AZD1222 COVID-19 vaccine. This chain connects TRBV28 to TRBJ1-6, with TRBD1 matching over 7 bases. Written as DNA, the CDR3 is TGTGCCAGCAGACCGGGACAGCGAGGGATCTCCTATAATTCACCCCTCCACTTT. Translating gives CASRPGQRGISYNSPLHF.